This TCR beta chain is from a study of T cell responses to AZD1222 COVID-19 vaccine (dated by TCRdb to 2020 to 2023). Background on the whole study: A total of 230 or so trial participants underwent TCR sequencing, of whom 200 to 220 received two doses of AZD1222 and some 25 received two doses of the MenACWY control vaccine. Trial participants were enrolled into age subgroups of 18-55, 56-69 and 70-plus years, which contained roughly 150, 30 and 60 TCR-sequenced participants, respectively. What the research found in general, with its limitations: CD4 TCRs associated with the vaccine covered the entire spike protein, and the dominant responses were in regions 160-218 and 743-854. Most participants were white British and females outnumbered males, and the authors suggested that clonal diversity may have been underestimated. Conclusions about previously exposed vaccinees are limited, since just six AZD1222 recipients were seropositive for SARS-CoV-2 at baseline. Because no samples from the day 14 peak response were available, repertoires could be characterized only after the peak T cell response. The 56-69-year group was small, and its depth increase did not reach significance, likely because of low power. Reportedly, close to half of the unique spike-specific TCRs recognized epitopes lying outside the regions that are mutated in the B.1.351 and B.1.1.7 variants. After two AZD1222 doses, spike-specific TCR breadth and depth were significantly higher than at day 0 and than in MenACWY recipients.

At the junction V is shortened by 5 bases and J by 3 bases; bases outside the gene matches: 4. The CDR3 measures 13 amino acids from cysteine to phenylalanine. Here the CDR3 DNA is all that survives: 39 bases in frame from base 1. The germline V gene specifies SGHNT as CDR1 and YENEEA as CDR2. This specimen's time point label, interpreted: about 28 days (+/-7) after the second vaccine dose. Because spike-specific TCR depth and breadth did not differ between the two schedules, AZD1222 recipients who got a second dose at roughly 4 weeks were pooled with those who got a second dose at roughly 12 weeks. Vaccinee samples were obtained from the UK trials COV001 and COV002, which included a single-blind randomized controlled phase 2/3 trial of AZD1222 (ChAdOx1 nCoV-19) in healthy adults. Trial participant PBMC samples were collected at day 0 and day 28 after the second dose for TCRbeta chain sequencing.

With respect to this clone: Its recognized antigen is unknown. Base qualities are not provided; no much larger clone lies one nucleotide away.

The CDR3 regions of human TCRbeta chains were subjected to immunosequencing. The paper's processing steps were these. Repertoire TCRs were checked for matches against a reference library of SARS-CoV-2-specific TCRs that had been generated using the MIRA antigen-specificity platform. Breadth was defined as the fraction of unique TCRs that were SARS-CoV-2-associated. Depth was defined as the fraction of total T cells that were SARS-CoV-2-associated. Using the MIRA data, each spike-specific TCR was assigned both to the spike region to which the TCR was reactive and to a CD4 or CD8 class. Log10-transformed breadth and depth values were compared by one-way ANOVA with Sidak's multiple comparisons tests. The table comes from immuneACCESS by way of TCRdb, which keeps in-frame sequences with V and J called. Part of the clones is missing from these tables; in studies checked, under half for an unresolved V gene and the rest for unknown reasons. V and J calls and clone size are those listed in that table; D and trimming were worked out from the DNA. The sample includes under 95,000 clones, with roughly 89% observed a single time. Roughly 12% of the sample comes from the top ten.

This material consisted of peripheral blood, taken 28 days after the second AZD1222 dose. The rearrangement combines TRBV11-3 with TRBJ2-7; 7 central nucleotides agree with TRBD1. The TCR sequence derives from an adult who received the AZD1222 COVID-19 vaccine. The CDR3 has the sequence CASSPDRFYEQYF. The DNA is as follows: TGTGCCAGCAGCCCGGACAGGTTCTACGAGCAGTACTTC.